These 8 T cell receptor beta chains share one sample of origin, sequenced in a study of PD-L1 blockade in urothelial cancer. Assay: immunoSEQ multiplex PCR; the TCRdb copy retains only in-frame clones and omits some. Altogether around 66,000 clones are present, roughly 90% being singletons, with the ten largest covering 11%. Time point reported: peripheral blood 6 weeks after treatment start. Sample: PBMCs, taken around atezolizumab (anti-PD-L1) treatment. The source of these receptors is a man between 60 and 70 years old with urothelial cancer.

This clone was seen more than once but under ten times. The rearrangement uses TRBV7-6 and TRBJ1-3; tentative D call: TRBD1 (5 bases). The CDR3 runs 14 residues. Germline V gene lookup returns CDR1 SGHVS and CDR2 FNYEAQ. V shed 5 bases and J shed 1 base, with 9 bases lying between them. CDR3 nucleotides: TGTGCCAGCAGCCGGGGGGTTTCTGGAAACACCATATATTTT. Encoded protein: CASSRGVSGNTIYF.

DNA of the CDR3: TGTGCCAGCAGGGAGGTTGCTGGGGCCAACGTCCTGACTTTC. Its protein is CASREVAGANVLTF. V gene TRBV2 combines with J gene TRBJ2-6, with a possible D match to TRBD2 (5 bases). This CDR3 has 14 amino acids. Germline lookup yields CDR1 SNHLY and CDR2 FYNNEI. The germline V and J ends were trimmed by 6 bases and 2 bases, with 8 bases remaining between them.

This clone was seen a single time. This sequence joins TRBV6-4 and TRBJ2-2; D unclear. Germline CDR1 reads MRHNA; CDR2 reads SNTAGT. Trimming shortened V by 3 bases and J by 4 bases, and 6 bases separated the two germline ends. The CDR3 is made up of 13 amino acids. The CDR3 DNA follows: TGTGCCAGCAGTGAAGAGCCCACCGGGGAGCTGTTTTTT. This encodes CASSEEPTGELFF.

The chain combines TRBV6-6 with TRBJ1-1; unclear D gene. Between the trimmed V and J ends, which lost 6 bases and 4 bases, there was a span of 15 bases. CDR1 and CDR2 (germline): MNHNY, SVGAGI (reference sequence). This CDR3 is built from 14 residues. The CDR3 here is CASSRFSSGTEAFF. CDR3 nucleotide sequence: TGTGCCAGCAGCCGGTTTTCGTCCGGCACTGAAGCTTTCTTT.

This clone was counted once. This chain connects TRBV14 to TRBJ2-7; 8 bases match TRBD1. CDR1 and CDR2 from the germline V gene are SGHDN and FVKESK. V was clipped by 5 bases and J by 9 bases; unmatched bases: 6. This CDR3 is 12 amino acids long. The CDR3 protein is CASSSRQGLQYF. As DNA, the CDR3 is TGTGCCAGCAGCAGTCGACAGGGGTTGCAGTACTTC.

This sequence joins TRBV20-1 and TRBJ1-2; 7 nucleotides match TRBD1. This CDR3 has 11 residues. The germline gives CDR1 DFQATT, CDR2 SNEGSKA (reference sequence). The chain's CDR3 is CGTDPNYGYTF. CDR3 coding DNA: TGCGGGACAGACCCCAACTATGGCTACACCTTC.

The chain has TRBV30 and TRBJ1-2; 8 positions agree with TRBD1. The length of the CDR3 is 15 residues. The germline V gene has CDR1 GTSNPN and CDR2 SVGIG (reference sequence). The V and J ends lost 2 bases and 4 bases, in that order; junction bases with no gene match: 9. Written as DNA, the CDR3 is TGTGCCTGGAGTTTCCGGACAGGGATAAGCTATGGCTACACCTTC. Encoded protein: CAWSFRTGISYGYTF.

The chain carries TRBV7-9 and TRBJ1-3; D is perhaps TRBD1 (5 bases). Trimming removed 0 bases at V and 10 bases at J, with 25 bases between. The CDR3 covers 18 residues. The germline gives CDR1 SEHNR, CDR2 FQNEAQ (reference sequence). CDR3 residues: CASSLAARPGGGKRTIYF. CDR3 DNA: TGTGCCAGCAGCTTAGCAGCCAGACCCGGCGGGGGAAAAAGGACCATATATTTT.